A single sample gave rise to the 29 T cell receptor beta chains below, sequenced in a study of blood T cell repertoires in COVID-19 (dated by TCRdb to about 2020). Preparation of the library involved the immunoSEQ multiplex PCR assay. TCRdb provides this immuneACCESS table in a form limited to in-frame rearrangements. Some clones are lacking; in checked studies, under half of them reflect an unresolved V gene, and why the rest are absent is not known. In this sample the table shows some 110,000 clones, 86% of which occur a single time. Approximately 5% of the sample is held by the ten biggest clonotypes. The source material was peripheral blood. These receptors all come from a human donor in a cohort sampled during active COVID-19.

The chain has TRBV6-1 and TRBJ2-3, with D maybe TRBD2 (5 bases). This CDR3 has 16 residues. Germline CDR1 is MNHNS and CDR2 is SASEGT. V dropped 2 bases and J dropped 5 bases, with 17 bases sitting between them. For the CDR3, the DNA is TGTGCCAGCAGTGAATTCCAGCGTCGAGCGGTAGATACGCAGTATTTT. This sequence encodes CASSEFQRRAVDTQYF.

This chain uses TRBV2 with TRBJ1-3; no clear D gene. This CDR3 has 12 amino acids. CDR1 and CDR2 (germline): SNHLY, FYNNEI. The V gene lost 0 bases and the J gene lost 7 bases, with 4 bases spanning the gap. The CDR3 DNA is TGTGCCAGCAGTGAAGCCAGGAACACCATATATTTT. Its protein is CASSEARNTIYF.

The chain recombines TRBV11-2 with TRBJ2-7; D gene uncertain. Trimming stripped 1 base from V and 5 bases from J, with 3 bases between. Germline CDR1 and CDR2: SGHAT and FQNNGV. The CDR3 has 11 residues. DNA for the CDR3: TGTGCCAGCAGCTTAGGAGACGAGCAGTACTTC. Encoded protein: CASSLGDEQYF.

This chain uses TRBV28 with TRBJ2-1; 10 bases map to TRBD2. The CDR3 contains 15 residues. The ends lost 6 bases at V and 3 bases at J; junction bases unmatched: 5. The germline CDR1 and CDR2 sequences are MDHEN and SYDVKM. The CDR3 protein is CASSLAGVIYNEQFF. The DNA for the CDR3 is TGTGCCAGCAGCCTAGCGGGAGTTATCTACAATGAGCAGTTCTTC. The whole variable domain, filled in from reference TRBV28 and TRBJ2-1, reads DVKVTQSSRYLVKRTGEKVFLECVQDMDHENMFWYRQDPGLGLRLIYFSYDVKMKEKGDIPEGYSVSREKKERFSLILESASTNQTSMYLCASSLAGVIYNEQFFGPGTRLTVL.

The chain recombines TRBV7-9 with TRBJ2-7; 7 nucleotides align to TRBD2. Trimming removed 2 bases from V and 5 bases from J; junction bases left unmatched: 12. CDR1 and CDR2 (germline): SEHNR, FQNEAQ (reference sequence). The CDR3 sequence is 16 residues long. CDR3 sequence reads: CASSLWGGGPSHEQYF. CDR3 DNA sequence: TGTGCCAGCAGCTTATGGGGGGGAGGGCCCTCGCACGAGCAGTACTTC.

The V call is TRBV7-9, the J call TRBJ2-7; TRBD2 might be the D (7 bases). This CDR3 comprises 14 residues. V was clipped by 5 bases and J by 7 bases, with 18 bases between them. CDR1 is SEHNR and CDR2 is FQNEAQ in the germline V gene (reference sequence). The CDR3 spells CASSPMGGAGEQYF. In DNA, the CDR3 is TGTGCCAGCAGCCCCATGGGGGGGGCGGGTGAGCAGTACTTC.

This chain uses TRBV5-8 with TRBJ2-1; TRBD2 matches at 11 bases. This CDR3 region has 15 residues. Unmatched junction bases numbered 3, after V lost 3 bases and J lost 4 bases. Germline V gene sequence: CDR1 SGHTS, CDR2 YDEGEE. The CDR3 coding sequence is TGTGCCAGCAGCTCAACTAGCGGGAGTTACAATGAGCAGTTCTTC. It is translated as CASSSTSGSYNEQFF. Supplemented by reference TRBV5-8 and TRBJ2-1, the full variable domain reads EAGVTQSPTHLIKTRGQQATLRCSPISGHTSVYWYQQALGLGLQFLLWYDEGEERNRGNFPPRFSGRQFPNYSSELNVNALELEDSALYLCASSSTSGSYNEQFFGPGTRLTVL.

This chain links TRBV10-3 with TRBJ2-1, with 9 bases that match TRBD2. The CDR3 covers 18 residues. The ends lost 3 bases at V and 6 bases at J; junction bases unmatched: 15. CDR1 ENHRY and CDR2 SYGVKD come from the germline V gene. CDR3 protein: CAISDNFPTSGGVNEQFF. CDR3 in DNA: TGTGCCATCAGTGACAACTTTCCGACTAGCGGAGGGGTCAATGAGCAGTTCTTC.

V usage is TRBV4-1 and J usage is TRBJ2-1; TRBD2 agrees at 8 bases. The length of the CDR3 is 13 residues. J was trimmed by 7 bases and V by 3 bases; bases with no gene match: 2. Germline V lookup: CDR1 MGHRA, CDR2 YSYEKL. This chain's CDR3 is CASSQTGGNEQFF. The CDR3 coding sequence is TGCGCCAGCAGCCAGACGGGGGGGAATGAGCAGTTCTTC.

This clone was seen once. The chain has TRBV2 and TRBJ1-4; D gene ambiguous. V gave up 2 bases and J gave up 6 bases, with 4 bases separating them. CDR3 size: 12 residues. Germline assignment: CDR1 SNHLY and CDR2 FYNNEI. As DNA, the CDR3 is TGTGCCAGCAGTGAAAGCGATGAAAAACTGTTTTTT. As protein: CASSESDEKLFF.

This chain links TRBV9 with TRBJ1-2; D is perhaps TRBD1 (5 bases). The length of the CDR3 is 14 residues. Trimming removed 0 bases at V and 10 bases at J, with 16 bases between. CDR1 and CDR2 (germline): SGDLS, YYNGEE. This CDR3 reads CASSVVSSLRDYTF. The DNA for the CDR3 is TGTGCCAGCAGCGTAGTATCGTCTCTCAGGGACTACACCTTC.

The chain couples TRBV13 to TRBJ2-7; 15 bases are shared with TRBD2. Germline loops: CDR1 PRHDT, CDR2 FYEKMQ (reference sequence). With 4 bases clipped from V and 4 bases from J, the junction kept 2 bases outside the gene matches. The CDR3 sequence is 15 residues long. In nucleotides, the CDR3 is TGTGCCAGCAGCTCCGGGACTAGCGGGAGGTACGAGCAGTACTTC. It yields the protein CASSSGTSGRYEQYF.

V is TRBV12-5 and J is TRBJ2-1; TRBD1 matches at 8 bases. Germline values: CDR1 LGHNT, CDR2 FRNRAP. V lost 6 bases and J lost 8; bases outside the gene matches: 6. The CDR3 runs to 13 residues. The CDR3 nucleotides read TGTGCTAGTGGGCCTCAGGGGGCACATGAGCAGTTCTTC. Translation: CASGPQGAHEQFF.

The chain employs TRBV20-1 and TRBJ2-7; TRBD1 aligns across 8 bases. Germline loops: CDR1 DFQATT, CDR2 SNEGSKA (reference sequence). There are 14 residues in the CDR3. V was pared by 3 bases and J by 3 bases, with 7 bases of the junction left unmatched. CDR3 sequence: CSASRTGRNYEQYF. Written as DNA, the CDR3 is TGCAGTGCTAGTAGGACAGGGAGGAACTACGAGCAGTACTTC.

In its sample, this clone was seen once. The chain recombines TRBV27 with TRBJ2-7, with a possible D match to TRBD2 (6 bases). The CDR3 has 14 residues. Germline CDR1 MNHEY, CDR2 SMNVEV (reference sequence). Between the trimmed V and J ends, which lost 3 bases and 3 bases, there was a span of 12 bases. In DNA, the CDR3 is TGTGCCAGCAGTTTTGTCGGGAGTAACTACGAGCAGTACTTC. Its translation: CASSFVGSNYEQYF.

The chain employs TRBV6-5 and TRBJ2-1, with TRBD2 as a possible D gene (6 bases). The germline V gene has CDR1 MNHEY and CDR2 SVGAGI. Trimming removed 2 bases at V and 7 bases at J, with 18 bases between. CDR3 length: 16 residues. The CDR3 nucleotides read TGTGCCAGCAGTTACCGACTAGTGGGGACGGCTAATGAGCAGTTCTTC. Protein: CASSYRLVGTANEQFF.

The V call is TRBV7-9, the J call TRBJ1-2, with D possibly TRBD1 on 5 matching bases. The CDR3 extends over 15 amino acids. Germline loops: CDR1 SEHNR, CDR2 FQNEAQ (reference sequence). V was cut by 5 bases and J by 5 bases, with 18 bases left in between. The CDR3 nucleotides are TGTGCCAGCAGCCTGTCGCAGGGAAAGGGGTATGGCTACACCTTC. It specifies CASSLSQGKGYGYTF.

The chain recombines TRBV11-2 with TRBJ2-7, with a tentative D call TRBD2 (6 bases). Deletions cut 1 base from V and 0 bases from J, with 19 bases between. The CDR3 is 18 amino acids. CDR1 and CDR2 (germline): SGHAT, FQNNGV. CDR3: CASSLGGEWEVTSYEQYF. CDR3 nucleotide sequence: TGTGCCAGCAGCTTAGGGGGTGAGTGGGAGGTCACCTCCTACGAGCAGTACTTC.

V gene TRBV6-2 or TRBV6-3 combines with J gene TRBJ2-7; TRBD2 matches 11 bases. V lost 0 bases to trimming and J lost 2 bases; unmatched junction nucleotides: 3. This CDR3 contains 16 residues. Germline assignment: CDR1 MNHEY and CDR2 SVGEGT. CDR3 amino acids: CASSYSGTSGTYEQYF. The CDR3 region has the DNA TGTGCCAGCAGTTACTCAGGGACTAGCGGAACCTACGAGCAGTACTTC.

The genes are TRBV11-2 and TRBJ2-1; 11 positions match TRBD2. Germline trimming cut 3 bases from V and 0 bases from J; bases unmatched to any gene: 10. This CDR3 has 19 amino acids. Per germline, CDR1 SGHAT and CDR2 FQNNGV. The CDR3 DNA reads TGTGCCAGCAGCTTCAGACTAGCGGGGTACTTGAGCTCCTACAATGAGCAGTTCTTC. Its translation is CASSFRLAGYLSSYNEQFF.

The chain combines TRBV6-5 with TRBJ1-5; D is uncertain. V was trimmed by 3 bases and J by 1 base, leaving 10 bases between them. Germline loops: CDR1 MNHEY, CDR2 SVGAGI. CDR3 size: 15 residues. The CDR3 DNA follows: TGTGCCAGCAGTTATTCAGGCATGAGCAATCAGCCCCAGCATTTT. Translation: CASSYSGMSNQPQHF.

The CDR3 nucleotides read TGTGCCAGCAGGGGGACTAGCGGGAGCATTTACGAGCAGTACTTC. This encodes CASRGTSGSIYEQYF. This rearrangement joins TRBV27 to TRBJ2-7; 14 bases are a match to TRBD2. The ends lost 6 bases at V and 4 bases at J; junction bases unmatched: 5. The CDR3 contains 15 residues. Looked up from germline, CDR1 is MNHEY and CDR2 is SMNVEV (reference sequence).

This chain links TRBV9 with TRBJ1-6, with D perhaps TRBD1 (5 bases). The CDR3 has 14 residues. With 3 bases removed from V and 13 bases from J, the gap between germline ends came to 17 bases. Germline V gene lookup returns CDR1 SGDLS and CDR2 YYNGEE. The CDR3, as DNA: TGTGCCAGCAGCGCGTCTAATACCAGGGATCCCCTCCACTTT. Protein sequence: CASSASNTRDPLHF.

The chain couples TRBV3-1 (or the pseudogene TRBV3-2) to TRBJ2-7, with D uncertain. Deletions cut 1 base from V and 6 bases from J, with 7 bases between. The germline gives CDR1 LGHDT, CDR2 YNNKEL (reference sequence). The CDR3 is 12 amino acids. The DNA of the CDR3 is TGTGCCAGCAGCCAAGCGACTCGCGAGCAGTACTTC. Protein product: CASSQATREQYF.

The CDR3 loop reads CASSQAAGKGYTF. DNA for the CDR3: TGCGCCAGCAGCCAAGCTGCAGGGAAAGGCTACACCTTC. The chain couples TRBV4-1 to TRBJ1-2, with a tentative D call TRBD1 (5 bases). The CDR3 sequence is 13 residues long. The germline V gene encodes CDR1 MGHRA and CDR2 YSYEKL. The V gene lost 1 base and the J gene lost 8 bases, with 11 bases spanning the gap.

CDR3 sequence (DNA): TGTGCCAGCAGTTTCAGGCCCAATCAGCCCCAGCATTTT. The encoded protein is CASSFRPNQPQHF. The chain combines TRBV28 with TRBJ1-5, with no clear D. With 3 bases removed from V and 3 bases from J, the gap between germline ends came to 6 bases. From germline, CDR1 is MDHEN and CDR2 SYDVKM. The CDR3 length is 13 residues. The full variable domain, in which reference TRBV28 and TRBJ1-5 provide the parts outside the CDR3, is DVKVTQSSRYLVKRTGEKVFLECVQDMDHENMFWYRQDPGLGLRLIYFSYDVKMKEKGDIPEGYSVSREKKERFSLILESASTNQTSMYLCASSFRPNQPQHFGDGTRLSIL.

V is TRBV5-1 and J is TRBJ1-2, with a possible D match to TRBD1 (6 bases). This CDR3 has 11 amino acids. Germline CDR1 SGHRS, CDR2 YFSETQ. Between the trimmed V and J ends, which lost 7 bases and 5 bases, there was a span of 9 bases. The CDR3 region has the DNA TGCGCCAGCCAGGGGCAGTATGGCTACACCTTC. It codes for CASQGQYGYTF.

This chain uses TRBV6-2 or TRBV6-3 with TRBJ2-1; the D gene is possibly TRBD2 (6 bases). V was trimmed by 6 bases and J by 4 bases, leaving 16 bases between them. Per the germline V gene, CDR1 is MNHEY and CDR2 is SVGEGT. This CDR3 spans 15 amino acids. Written as DNA, the CDR3 is TGTGCCAGCAGCTCTGCTAGCGAATGGTACAATGAGCAGTTCTTC. Encoded protein: CASSSASEWYNEQFF.

This chain uses TRBV11-2 with TRBJ1-1; D is possibly TRBD1 (6 bases). Germline V CDR1 and CDR2: SGHAT, FQNNGV. CDR3 length: 14 residues. V was pared by 5 bases and J by 6 bases, with 16 bases between. CDR3 nucleotides: TGTGCCAGCAGCAGAATACAGGGTAGTCCTGAAGCTTTCTTT. This encodes CASSRIQGSPEAFF.